This entry lists 20 T cell receptor beta chains sequenced from one sample in a study of blood T cell repertoires in COVID-19 (dated by TCRdb to the early 2020s). Receptor amplification or capture employed the immunoSEQ multiplex PCR assay. The clones in this table, taken by TCRdb from immuneACCESS, are in-frame only. Not every clone is retained; where verified, under half of the shortfall comes from an unresolved V gene, and the cause of the rest is unknown. This sample holds approximately 150,000 clones; around 86% were observed only once. The ten largest account for approximately 11% of the sample. The sequenced sample consisted of PBMCs or T cells enriched from blood (not recorded which). All receptors come from a man aged 55-75 years who had recovered from COVID-19.

This chain uses TRBV6-5 with TRBJ2-7; D is possibly TRBD2 (6 bases). Trimming stripped 11 bases from V and 2 bases from J, with 16 bases between. Germline CDR1 is MNHEY and CDR2 is SVGAGI. The CDR3 length is 13 residues. This CDR3 is CAGRDSGTYEQYF. The CDR3 bases are TGTGCCGGAAGGGACTCCGGCACCTACGAGCAGTACTTC.

Details on this clone: The DNA is omitted, as the CDR3 cannot be located on it reliably, and the CDR3 follows TCRdb's listing. The CDR3: CASSSSTGGFYEQYF. The V and J genes are TRBV28 and TRBJ2-7; TRBD1, as called in the table, went unchecked against the DNA. CDR1 and CDR2 from the germline V gene are MDHEN and SYDVKM. Both ends counted, the CDR3 spans 15 residues.

V usage is TRBV19 and J usage is TRBJ2-1, with TRBD2 identical over 7 bases. CDR3 length: 14 amino acids. Trimming took 7 bases from V and 10 from J; bases not matched to a gene: 13. Germline-derived CDR1 and CDR2 are LNHDA and SQIVND (reference sequence). The CDR3 spells CASNVGGKIGEQFF. The DNA for the CDR3 is TGTGCCAGTAACGTGGGGGGGAAAATAGGGGAGCAGTTCTTC. The variable domain in full, completed from reference TRBV19 and TRBJ2-1, reads DGGITQSPKYLFRKEGQNVTLSCEQNLNHDAMYWYRQDPGQGLRLIYYSQIVNDFQKGDIAEGYSVSREKKESFPLTVTSAQKNPTAFYLCASNVGGKIGEQFFGPGTRLTVL.

V usage is TRBV30 and J usage is TRBJ2-7; 9 bases fit TRBD1. This CDR3 is 15 amino acids long. Germline-derived CDR1 and CDR2 are GTSNPN and SVGIG (reference sequence). The J segment lost 4 bases and the V segment lost 2 bases, leaving 9 bases of the junction unmatched. For the CDR3, the DNA is TGTGCCTGGAGTATTACGACAGGGGGTGGGTACGAGCAGTACTTC. Protein product: CAWSITTGGGYEQYF.

The chain joins TRBV5-4 to TRBJ2-1, with D possibly matching TRBD2 (5 bases). CDR1 is SGHNT, CDR2 YYREEE, per germline (reference sequence). Trimming pared 4 bases from V and 2 bases from J, leaving 10 bases between. The CDR3 contains 14 residues. DNA for the CDR3: TGTGCCAGCAGCACGGACTCCACCTACAATGAGCAGTTCTTC. Protein: CASSTDSTYNEQFF.

The chain employs TRBV6-6 and TRBJ2-1; 14 bases match TRBD2. Germline V lookup: CDR1 MNHNY, CDR2 SVGAGI (reference sequence). The CDR3 is 17 amino acids. J lost 6 bases, V lost 5 bases, and 9 bases had no gene match. CDR3 in amino acids: CASSRPGLAGALNEQFF. DNA for the CDR3: TGTGCCAGCAGTCGCCCGGGACTAGCGGGGGCCCTCAATGAGCAGTTCTTC.

The rearrangement uses TRBV5-1 and TRBJ2-7; a weak D match, TRBD2 (5 bases). The CDR3 loop spans 16 amino acids. Germline V gene sequence: CDR1 SGHRS, CDR2 YFSETQ. Trimming shortened V by 3 bases and J by 5 bases, and 21 bases separated the two germline ends. The CDR3 DNA reads as TGCGCCAGCAGCTCCCGGATCGGGGAAGGCAGAGACGAGCAGTACTTC. It translates to CASSSRIGEGRDEQYF.

The rearrangement links TRBV19 to TRBJ1-5, with 9 bases fitting TRBD1. The CDR3 loop spans 15 amino acids. Germline loops: CDR1 LNHDA, CDR2 SQIVND (reference sequence). After removal of 5 bases from V and 5 bases from J, the junction contained 7 bases not matched to a gene. CDR3 region: CASSLLTGGDQPQHF. CDR3 in DNA: TGTGCCAGTAGTCTCCTGACAGGGGGTGATCAGCCCCAGCATTTT.

With regard to this clone: The sample contains more than one DNA sequence encoding this CDR3. The rearrangement uses TRBV19 and TRBJ2-1; 7 positions match TRBD1. The CDR3 spans 15 residues. Germline CDR1 reads LNHDA; CDR2 reads SQIVND (reference sequence). The junction had 4 bases not matched to a gene; V was cut back by 5 bases and J by 0 bases. The CDR3 DNA is TGTGCCAGTAGTTTGGACAGGAGCTCCTACAATGAGCAGTTCTTC. Amino acid sequence: CASSLDRSSYNEQFF.

The V call is TRBV5-1, the J call TRBJ2-2, with D perhaps TRBD2 (5 bases). The CDR3 length is 14 residues. CDR1 and CDR2 (germline): SGHRS, YFSETQ. V was shortened by 4 bases and J by 3 bases, with 10 bases between the two germline ends. CDR3 nucleotide sequence: TGCGCCAGCAGCGGTCTAGCCCACACCGGGGAGCTGTTTTTT. Translation: CASSGLAHTGELFF.

The CDR3 DNA sequence: TGTGCCAGCAGCAACAGCAACACCATATATTTT. This encodes CASSNSNTIYF. The J gene is TRBJ1-3, the V gene TRBV12-3 or TRBV12-4; no firm D call. Trimming removed 6 bases at V and 7 bases at J, with 7 bases between. CDR3 length equals 11 residues.

The genes are TRBV18 and TRBJ1-2, with no clear D. Germline CDR1 is KGHSH and CDR2 is LQKENI. The V and J ends lost 1 base and 0 bases respectively, with 15 bases between them. This CDR3 has 17 amino acids. The CDR3 is CASSPLPRTEANYGYTF. The DNA for the CDR3 is TGTGCCAGCTCACCACTCCCCCGTACAGAAGCTAACTATGGCTACACCTTC.

The chain couples TRBV29-1 to TRBJ2-1; tentative D call: TRBD1 (5 bases). CDR3 length: 10 residues. Germline-derived CDR1 and CDR2 are SQVTM and ANQGSEA. As DNA, the CDR3 is TGCAGTGTACAGGCGAATGAGCAGTTCTTC. Amino acids: CSVQANEQFF.

This clone turned up a few times. V usage is TRBV10-1 and J usage is TRBJ2-7; TRBD2 agrees at 10 bases. The CDR3 is 16 amino acids. The trim removed 0 bases at V and 5 bases at J, leaving 7 bases unmatched. CDR1 is WNHNN, CDR2 SYGVQD, per germline (reference sequence). The CDR3 region has the DNA TGCGCCAGCAGTGAGTCTAGACTAGCGGGTTACCACGAGCAGTACTTC. Its translation is CASSESRLAGYHEQYF.

CDR3 region: CASSLNRGQETQYF. As DNA, the CDR3 is TGCGCCAGCAGCCTTAACAGGGGGCAAGAGACCCAGTACTTC. The rearrangement uses TRBV5-1 and TRBJ2-5; 8 positions match TRBD1. Per germline, CDR1 SGHRS and CDR2 YFSETQ. The CDR3 runs 14 residues. Trimming at V came to 4 bases and at J to 2 bases, leaving 4 bases not matched to a gene.

The chain employs TRBV5-3 and TRBJ2-7; D might be TRBD1 (5 bases). TRBV5-3 is reported as an ORF; its role is uncertain. There are 14 residues in the CDR3. V was trimmed by 8 bases and J by 0 bases, leaving 15 bases between them. CDR3 sequence: CARTPTAFSYEQYF. The CDR3 coding sequence is TGTGCCAGGACCCCGACAGCCTTCTCCTACGAGCAGTACTTC.

This chain uses TRBV3-1 (or the pseudogene TRBV3-2) with TRBJ1-2; maybe TRBD1 (6 bases). CDR3 size: 15 residues. CDR1 and CDR2 (germline): LGHDT, YNNKEL (reference sequence). Trimming shortened V by 0 bases and J by 4 bases, and 12 bases separated the two germline ends. CDR3 nucleotide sequence: TGTGCCAGCAGCCAAGATAGGGGGGGGTTCTATGGCTACACCTTC. This sequence encodes CASSQDRGGFYGYTF.

The chain uses TRBV7-8 and TRBJ1-4, with TRBD1 matching over 7 bases. The CDR3 is 16 amino acids. In germline, CDR1 is SGHVS, CDR2 FQNEAQ. V was clipped by 3 bases and J by 2 bases; unmatched bases: 6. The CDR3 nucleotides read TGTGCCAGCAGCTTGGAGACGGGACAGACTAATGAAAAACTGTTTTTT. It codes for CASSLETGQTNEKLFF.

The genes are TRBV5-5 and TRBJ1-1, with 8 bases identical to TRBD1. Trimming took 5 bases from V and 5 from J; bases not matched to a gene: 8. In germline, CDR1 is SGHKS, CDR2 YYEKEE (reference sequence). The length of the CDR3 is 14 residues. As DNA, the CDR3 is TGTGCCAGCAGGCTCAGGGGGCCGGGGACTGAAGCTTTCTTT. It encodes CASRLRGPGTEAFF.

In its sample, this clone was seen once. The V and J genes are TRBV6-5 and TRBJ1-4; the D gene is possibly TRBD1 (5 bases). The ends were cut back, 7 bases at V and 8 bases at J, with 20 bases in the middle. The germline gives CDR1 MNHEY, CDR2 SVGAGI. This CDR3 comprises 15 residues. The CDR3 loop is CASTISPGRGEKLFF. DNA of the CDR3: TGTGCCAGCACCATAAGCCCGGGCCGGGGGGAAAAACTGTTTTTT.